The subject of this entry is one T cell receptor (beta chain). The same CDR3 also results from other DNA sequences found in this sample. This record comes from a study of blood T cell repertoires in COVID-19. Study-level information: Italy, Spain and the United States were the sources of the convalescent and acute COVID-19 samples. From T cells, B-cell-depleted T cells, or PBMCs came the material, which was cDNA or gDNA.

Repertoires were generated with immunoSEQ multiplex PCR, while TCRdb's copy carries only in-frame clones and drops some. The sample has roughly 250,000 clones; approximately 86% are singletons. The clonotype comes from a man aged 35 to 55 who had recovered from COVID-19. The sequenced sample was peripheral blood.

This CDR3 reads CASSVAGVDTEAFF. In DNA form, the CDR3 reads TGTGCCAGCAGCGTAGCCGGGGTCGATACTGAAGCTTTCTTT. The V and J genes are TRBV9 and TRBJ1-1; no firm D call. This CDR3 region has 14 residues. Trimming cost V 0 bases and J 5 bases, with 11 bases left between them. Germline assignment: CDR1 SGDLS and CDR2 YYNGEE.